A selection of T cell receptor beta chains follows, all from one sample in a study of shared clonotypes between healthy human individuals. The data were produced by immunoSEQ multiplex PCR, yet TCRdb's version contains in-frame clones alone and is incomplete. The table has around 720,000 clones, about three quarters seen once. Sequenced material: memory CD4+ T cells sorted from blood. Every receptor here comes from a woman in her thirties in good health. Both conserved end residues are part of each CDR3. The order of the fields is clone size, J gene, V gene, CDR3 protein. The size field is filled for only some rows; it gives once, few, many or a size class.

abundance: NA; j_gene: TRBJ2-7; v_gene: TRBV4-1; CDR3aa: CASSQGPLYEQYF
abundance: NA; j_gene: TRBJ2-7; v_gene: TRBV5-4; CDR3aa: CASSLGPGTRSHEQYF
abundance: NA; j_gene: TRBJ2-2; v_gene: TRBV27; CDR3aa: CASSFVSFNTGELFF
abundance: NA; j_gene: TRBJ2-3; v_gene: TRBV7-7; CDR3aa: CASSSGLFTDTQYF
abundance: many; j_gene: TRBJ2-3; v_gene: TRBV19; CDR3aa: CASSISGGQDTQYF
abundance: NA; j_gene: TRBJ2-1; v_gene: TRBV2; CDR3aa: CASAVLKAGSEQFF
abundance: NA; j_gene: TRBJ2-1; v_gene: TRBV5-4; CDR3aa: CASSSPRARNEQFF
abundance: NA; j_gene: TRBJ2-7; v_gene: TRBV6-1; CDR3aa: CAGGRQSSYEQYF
abundance: NA; j_gene: TRBJ1-5; v_gene: TRBV10-3; CDR3aa: CAISGTGSISQPQHF
abundance: NA; j_gene: TRBJ2-3; v_gene: TRBV27; CDR3aa: CASSLKAGGTTDTQYF
abundance: NA; j_gene: TRBJ1-1; v_gene: TRBV7-2; CDR3aa: CASSLYNNMNTEAFF
abundance: NA; j_gene: TRBJ2-1; v_gene: TRBV10-3; CDR3aa: CAIMDPTSGRLDEQFF
abundance: once; j_gene: TRBJ1-5; v_gene: TRBV19; CDR3aa: CASSIDRRPNQPQHF
abundance: many; j_gene: TRBJ2-3; v_gene: TRBV7-3; CDR3aa: CASSSNAPGLAGGPLDTQYF
abundance: NA; j_gene: TRBJ2-7; v_gene: TRBV5-1; CDR3aa: CASSPTPFSGEQYF
abundance: few; j_gene: NA; v_gene: TRBV29-1; CDR3aa: CSVDSGRNEQYF
abundance: NA; j_gene: TRBJ2-4; v_gene: TRBV29-1; CDR3aa: CSVRDLAKNIQYF
abundance: NA; j_gene: TRBJ1-4; v_gene: TRBV5-1; CDR3aa: CASSLDVGPNEKLFF
abundance: NA; j_gene: TRBJ2-5; v_gene: TRBV5-4; CDR3aa: CASSANRVRETQYF
abundance: medium-sized; j_gene: TRBJ2-5; v_gene: TRBV30; CDR3aa: CAWSAGERETQYF
abundance: NA; j_gene: TRBJ2-7; v_gene: TRBV15; CDR3aa: CATSRDRGQDEQYF
abundance: NA; j_gene: TRBJ1-3; v_gene: TRBV28; CDR3aa: CASSLRIF
abundance: NA; j_gene: TRBJ2-7; v_gene: TRBV29-1; CDR3aa: CSVPGSYEQYF
abundance: NA; j_gene: TRBJ2-7; v_gene: TRBV28; CDR3aa: CATKAGASFEQYF
abundance: NA; j_gene: TRBJ1-1; v_gene: TRBV27; CDR3aa: CASSLHHKNTEAFF
abundance: NA; j_gene: TRBJ1-5; v_gene: TRBV19; CDR3aa: CASIPTGQGAMQPQHF
abundance: NA; j_gene: TRBJ2-7; v_gene: TRBV4-2; CDR3aa: CASSQDLGREQYF
abundance: NA; j_gene: TRBJ1-1; v_gene: TRBV2; CDR3aa: CASSVGENTEAFF
abundance: NA; j_gene: TRBJ2-3; v_gene: TRBV5-1; CDR3aa: CASSLDLGSDTQYF
abundance: NA; j_gene: TRBJ2-5; v_gene: TRBV28; CDR3aa: CASSSPAGAEETQYF
abundance: once; j_gene: TRBJ1-5; v_gene: TRBV21-1; CDR3aa: CASSKGSDRALNQPQHF
abundance: NA; j_gene: TRBJ2-1; v_gene: TRBV10-2; CDR3aa: CASSVSSNEQFF
abundance: NA; j_gene: TRBJ2-7; v_gene: TRBV7-9; CDR3aa: CAAGYSNEQYF
abundance: NA; j_gene: TRBJ1-4; v_gene: TRBV2; CDR3aa: CASSAQAGEKLFF
abundance: NA; j_gene: TRBJ2-5; v_gene: TRBV5-1; CDR3aa: CASSDAISGNWQTQYF
abundance: NA; j_gene: TRBJ2-5; v_gene: TRBV19; CDR3aa: CASSTSGLAGVREAGETQYF
abundance: NA; j_gene: TRBJ2-2; v_gene: TRBV9; CDR3aa: CASTGQLGDTGELFF
abundance: NA; j_gene: TRBJ2-3; v_gene: TRBV5-1; CDR3aa: CASSFSNTDTQYF
abundance: NA; j_gene: TRBJ1-1; v_gene: TRBV28; CDR3aa: CASSSLFGGGQGDTEAFF
abundance: NA; j_gene: TRBJ2-1; v_gene: TRBV7-2; CDR3aa: CASSLHPYGSYNEQFF
abundance: NA; j_gene: TRBJ1-1; v_gene: TRBV23-1; CDR3aa: CASSRAAPRGRDTEAFF
abundance: once; j_gene: TRBJ2-7; v_gene: TRBV28; CDR3aa: CASRTGGYEQYF
abundance: NA; j_gene: TRBJ1-6; v_gene: TRBV15; CDR3aa: CATRSGTGSSPLHF
abundance: NA; j_gene: TRBJ2-7; v_gene: TRBV10-2; CDR3aa: CASTSILDYEQYF
abundance: once; j_gene: TRBJ2-7; v_gene: TRBV27; CDR3aa: CASSLGGTGSYEQYF
abundance: NA; j_gene: TRBJ2-1; v_gene: TRBV6-5; CDR3aa: CASSYSGSTYNEQFF
abundance: NA; j_gene: TRBJ2-2; v_gene: TRBV28; CDR3aa: CASRKGGGTGELFF
abundance: NA; j_gene: TRBJ2-5; v_gene: TRBV5-5; CDR3aa: CASSLAEGVVQETQYF
abundance: once; j_gene: TRBJ2-5; v_gene: TRBV6-5; CDR3aa: CASSTLLADQETQYF
abundance: NA; j_gene: TRBJ2-7; v_gene: TRBV11-3; CDR3aa: CASSSREAHEQYF
abundance: NA; j_gene: TRBJ1-4; v_gene: TRBV4-1; CDR3aa: CASSQGEATNEKLFF
abundance: NA; j_gene: TRBJ2-5; v_gene: TRBV30; CDR3aa: CAWSVGVAGTQETQYF
abundance: NA; j_gene: TRBJ2-7; v_gene: TRBV11-2; CDR3aa: CASSLDRFSYEQYF
abundance: NA; j_gene: TRBJ1-4; v_gene: TRBV29-1; CDR3aa: CSAKIGGANEKLFF
abundance: NA; j_gene: TRBJ1-1; v_gene: TRBV28; CDR3aa: CASTGRTEAFF
abundance: NA; j_gene: TRBJ1-4; v_gene: TRBV6-5; CDR3aa: CASSYSPRGEKLFF
abundance: NA; j_gene: TRBJ2-5; v_gene: TRBV7-7; CDR3aa: CASSLSGVGETQYF